Here is one TCR beta chain with its context. Its specificity is unknown. This sample is part of a study of cytomegalovirus exposure and HLA in healthy donors. Per germline, CDR1 LNHDA and CDR2 SQIVND (reference sequence). The CDR3 is made up of 15 amino acids. Trimming cost V 3 bases and J 1 base, with 11 bases left between them. Points from the study as a whole: Some V segments, TRBV6-2 and TRBV6-3 among them, were indistinguishable and were therefore excluded. Being productive about 87% or about 30% of the time was typical of most TCR beta V segments in an earlier analysis. Analysis performed later found roughly 17,000 TCR beta sequences associated with HLA alleles at 0.05 false discovery rate.

Primers included in the PCR were 60 Vbeta and 13 Jbeta primers. Sequenced by immunoSEQ multiplex PCR; TCRdb stores in-frame clones only, minus some. The sample consists of about 130,000 clones, 80% of them appearing once. Material for sequencing was PBMCs. The receptor was isolated from a man aged 35-49 years in good health and CMV-seronegative. The chain combines TRBV19 with TRBJ2-3; tentative D call: TRBD2 (6 bases). Here the CDR3 DNA reads TGTGCCAGTAGTATTGTCGTAGCGGGCACAGATACGCAGTATTTT. Its translation: CASSIVVAGTDTQYF.